One and the same sample provided the 14 T cell receptor beta chains below, sequenced in a study of cytomegalovirus exposure and HLA in healthy donors. PCR involved 60 Vbeta and 13 Jbeta primers. Produced via immunoSEQ multiplex PCR; TCRdb's table is partial and in-frame only. The sample has hundreds of thousands of clones, roughly 80% seen once. Sequencing input: PBMCs. These receptor sequences come from a man in his forties in good health and CMV-seropositive.

This sequence joins TRBV19 and TRBJ1-1; D not certain. This CDR3 is built from 14 residues. V lost 1 base to trimming and J lost 1 base, with 7 bases between them. From germline, CDR1 is LNHDA and CDR2 SQIVND (reference sequence). As DNA, the CDR3 is TGTGCCAGTAGTATAGCCCCAGGGAACACTGAAGCTTTCTTT. It codes for CASSIAPGNTEAFF.

The chain has TRBV11-2 and TRBJ1-1; TRBD1 matches 7 bases. V lost 3 bases, J lost 4 bases, and 5 bases stayed unmatched. Germline V gene lookup returns CDR1 SGHAT and CDR2 FQNNGV. CDR3 length: 14 residues. This CDR3 is CASSFSGGGTEAFF. CDR3 sequence (DNA): TGTGCCAGCAGCTTCTCAGGGGGAGGCACTGAAGCTTTCTTT. Filled out from reference TRBV11-2 and TRBJ1-1, the complete variable domain reads EAGVAQSPRYKIIEKRQSVAFWCNPISGHATLYWYQQILGQGPKLLIQFQNNGVVDDSQLPKDRFSAERLKGVDSTLKIQPAKLEDSAVYLCASSFSGGGTEAFFGQGTRLTVV.

This chain uses TRBV6-6 with TRBJ1-2, with 7 bases identical to TRBD1. The CDR3 consists of 13 residues. The germline gives CDR1 MNHNY, CDR2 SVGAGI (reference sequence). The trim removed 7 bases at V and 8 bases at J, leaving 10 bases unmatched. CDR3 protein: CASTLKTGPGYTF. The CDR3 DNA sequence: TGTGCCAGCACCCTAAAGACAGGGCCGGGCTACACCTTC.

A few counts support this clone. The chain combines TRBV11-2 with TRBJ1-1; D remains unclear. Germline-derived CDR1 and CDR2 are SGHAT and FQNNGV. The V end lost 4 bases, the J end lost 4 bases, and 19 bases lay between the germline ends. The CDR3 runs to 16 residues. The DNA of the CDR3 is TGTGCCAGCAGCTCCGAAATGGGTTTGGGCAGCACTGAAGCTTTCTTT. Its translation: CASSSEMGLGSTEAFF.

The chain is built from TRBV4-1 and TRBJ2-5; the match to TRBD2 covers 10 bases. V lost 3 bases to trimming and J lost 5 bases; unmatched junction nucleotides: 12. This CDR3 has 17 residues. Per the germline V gene, CDR1 is MGHRA and CDR2 is YSYEKL. The DNA of the CDR3 is TGCGCCAGCAGCCATTTCGTTGGTCCAGCGGGAGGGGAGACCCAGTACTTC. This gives the protein CASSHFVGPAGGETQYF.

The chain uses TRBV5-1 and TRBJ2-1; D gene ambiguous. Germline V gene lookup returns CDR1 SGHRS and CDR2 YFSETQ. V gave up 0 bases and J gave up 2 bases, with 9 bases separating them. The CDR3 sequence is 15 residues long. The CDR3 protein is CASSLGSWTYNEQFF. In DNA, the CDR3 is TGCGCCAGCAGCTTGGGTAGCTGGACCTACAATGAGCAGTTCTTC.

The V gene is TRBV5-1, the J gene TRBJ1-3; 7 positions agree with TRBD1. The CDR3 is 15 residues long. The V segment lost 1 base and the J segment 3 bases; nucleotides outside the gene matches: 4. Germline assignment: CDR1 SGHRS and CDR2 YFSETQ. The chain's CDR3 is CASSLSGTDGNTIYF. The CDR3 DNA is TGCGCCAGCAGCTTGTCGGGGACAGATGGAAACACCATATATTTT.

This sequence joins TRBV9 and TRBJ2-1; a weak D match, TRBD2 (5 bases). V was shortened by 5 bases and J by 8 bases, with 14 bases between the two germline ends. Looked up from germline, CDR1 is SGDLS and CDR2 is YYNGEE. The CDR3 totals 13 residues. This chain's CDR3 is CASRRGYGHEQFF. The CDR3 nucleotides read TGTGCCAGCAGGAGAGGGTACGGGCATGAGCAGTTCTTC.

This clone has a single count. J is TRBJ1-1 and V is TRBV5-6; 8 bases line up with TRBD1. Germline V CDR1 and CDR2: SGHDT, YYEEEE. Unmatched junction bases numbered 5, after V lost 2 bases and J lost 5 bases. This CDR3 contains 14 residues. The CDR3 here is CASSLGQGGTEAFF. CDR3 bases: TGTGCCAGCAGCTTAGGACAGGGTGGAACTGAAGCTTTCTTT.

The V and J genes are TRBV2 and TRBJ1-2, with 7 bases lining up with TRBD1. Trimming at V came to 8 bases and at J to 6 bases, leaving 15 bases not matched to a gene. Germline V gene data show CDR1 as SNHLY and CDR2 as FYNNEI. The CDR3 covers 15 residues. The CDR3 DNA sequence: TGTGCCAGCGGGCCCCGCCTGACAGGGAAAGATGGCTACACCTTC. It is translated as CASGPRLTGKDGYTF.

This clone has only a few counts. The chain combines TRBV7-8 with TRBJ1-5, with D possibly matching TRBD1 (5 bases). CDR3 length: 18 amino acids. Germline loops: CDR1 SGHVS, CDR2 FQNEAQ. V lost 2 bases to trimming and J lost 0 bases, with 17 bases between them. The CDR3 loop is CASSLTPDRADSNQPQHF. The CDR3 coding sequence is TGTGCCAGCAGCTTAACCCCCGACAGAGCAGATAGCAATCAGCCCCAGCATTTT.

V and J are TRBV18 and TRBJ2-7; maybe TRBD1 (7 bases). Per the germline V gene, CDR1 is KGHSH and CDR2 is LQKENI. V lost 3 bases, J lost 0 bases, and 12 bases lay in between. The CDR3 covers 15 residues. CDR3 residues: CASSPTRDSSYEQYV. The CDR3 bases are TGTGCCAGCTCACCTACGCGGGACAGCTCCTACGAGCAGTACGTC.

Turning to this clone: A read error may account for a junction end that differs from germline. V is TRBV6-1 and J is TRBJ1-1; D remains ambiguous. This CDR3 spans 14 amino acids. From germline, CDR1 is MNHNS and CDR2 SASEGT. CDR3 loop: CAISNDYSNTEAFF. As DNA, the CDR3 is TGTGCCATCAGTAACGACTACAGTAACACTGAAGCTTTCTTT.

There are a few counts of this clone. This chain joins TRBV10-1 and TRBJ2-5; D unclear. Per the germline V gene, CDR1 is WNHNN and CDR2 is SYGVQD (reference sequence). Trimming stripped 3 bases from V and 2 bases from J, with 13 bases between. The CDR3 has 15 residues. In nucleotides, the CDR3 is TGCGCCAGCAGTGAAAGCTCGCCGCCACAAGAGACCCAGTACTTC. Translating gives CASSESSPPQETQYF.